Following are 4 T cell receptor beta chains from one sample sequenced in a study of CD8+CD57+ T cells in acquired aplastic anemia. CDR3 and TCR beta VDJ profiling relied on genomic DNA as the template. TCRdb re-called the reads through MiXCR, storing one row per CDR3 protein. Among roughly 190,000 distinct CDR3 sequences, 54% were seen once, and the ten largest hold approximately 15%. Sequencing used sorted CD4+, CD8+, or CD8+CD57+ T cells (not recorded which) from PBMCs. These receptors all come from a human donor in good health, serving as a control.

Comments on this clonotype: Mismatch with germline at one junction end may stem from a read error. The rearrangement uses TRBV10-3 and TRBJ2-1; 7 bases match TRBD1. The length of the CDR3 is 15 residues. The germline gives CDR1 ENHRY, CDR2 SYGVKD. The CDR3 loop is CASSYSGQSYNEQFF. The CDR3 DNA sequence: TGTGCCAGCAGTTACTCGGGACAGTCCTACAATGAGCAGTTCTTC.

The J gene is TRBJ2-3, the V gene TRBV29-1; D might be TRBD1 (7 bases). CDR3 length: 12 amino acids. The germline CDR1 and CDR2 sequences are SQVTM and ANQGSEA. CDR3 DNA: TGCGGCGGTCTGCAGGGGGGAGGTACGCAGTATTTT. The encoded protein is CGGLQGGGTQYF.

Notes on this clonotype: At one of its ends the junction is not consistent with the germline gene, which may arise from a read error. The chain carries TRBV2 and TRBJ2-7; no clear D. This CDR3 region has 11 residues. From germline, CDR1 is SNHLY and CDR2 FYNNEI. The CDR3 spells CASSVRYRQCF. The CDR3 nucleotides are TGTGCCAGCAGTGTAAGGTATCGGCAGTGCTTC.

The chain uses TRBV2 and TRBJ1-3; no firm D call. Deletions cut 7 bases from V and 0 bases from J, with 16 bases between. This CDR3 region has 16 residues. Per the germline V gene, CDR1 is SNHLY and CDR2 is FYNNEI. The CDR3 sequence is CASNPTVQISGNTIYF. The CDR3 bases are TGTGCCAGCAACCCGACCGTCCAAATCTCTGGAAACACCATATATTTT.